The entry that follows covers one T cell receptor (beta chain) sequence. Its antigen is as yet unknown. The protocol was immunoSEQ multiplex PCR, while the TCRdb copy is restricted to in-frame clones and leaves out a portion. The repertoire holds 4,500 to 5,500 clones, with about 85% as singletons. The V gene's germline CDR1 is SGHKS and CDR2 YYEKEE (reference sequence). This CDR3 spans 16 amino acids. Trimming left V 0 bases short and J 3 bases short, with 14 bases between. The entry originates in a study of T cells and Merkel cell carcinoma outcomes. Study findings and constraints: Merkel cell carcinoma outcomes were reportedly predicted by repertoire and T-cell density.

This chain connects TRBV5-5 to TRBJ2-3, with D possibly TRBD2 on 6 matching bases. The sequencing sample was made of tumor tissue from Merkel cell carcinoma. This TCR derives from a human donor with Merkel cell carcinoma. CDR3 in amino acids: CASSLVGLILTDTQYF. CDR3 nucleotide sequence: TGTGCCAGCAGCTTGGTGGGACTCATATTAACAGATACGCAGTATTTT.